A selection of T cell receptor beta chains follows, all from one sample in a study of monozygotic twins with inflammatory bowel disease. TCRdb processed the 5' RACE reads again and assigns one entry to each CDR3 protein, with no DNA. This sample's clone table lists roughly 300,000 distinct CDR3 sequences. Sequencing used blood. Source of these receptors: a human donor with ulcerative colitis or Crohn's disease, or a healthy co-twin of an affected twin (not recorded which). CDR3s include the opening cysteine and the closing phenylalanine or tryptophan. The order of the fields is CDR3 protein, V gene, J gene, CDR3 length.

CDR3: CASSLDPGVDETQYF
V: TRBV5-1
J: TRBJ2-5
length: 15

CDR3: CASSLSIINEQFF
V: TRBV12-3/TRBV12-4
J: TRBJ2-1
length: 13

CDR3: CASSRYDRADTEAFF
V: TRBV7-2
J: TRBJ1-1
length: 15

CDR3: CASSLRSGRYNEQFF
V: TRBV7-2
J: TRBJ2-1
length: 15

CDR3: CASSAAEGGPTSNQPQHF
V: TRBV6-1
J: TRBJ1-5
length: 18

CDR3: CASSFADGGYEQYF
V: TRBV5-1
J: TRBJ2-7
length: 14

CDR3: CASSVGTSGGPSDTDTQYF
V: TRBV25-1
J: TRBJ2-3
length: 19

CDR3: CASSQEPAYEQYF
V: TRBV6-5
J: TRBJ2-7
length: 13

CDR3: CASSLPLGQGRSSSGANVLTF
V: TRBV11-2
J: TRBJ2-6
length: 21

CDR3: CASSPLRGLADYEQYF
V: TRBV27
J: TRBJ2-7
length: 16

CDR3: CASSLARGISYNEQFF
V: TRBV5-1
J: TRBJ2-1
length: 16

CDR3: CASSPYGEQGAEAFF
V: TRBV7-7
J: TRBJ1-1
length: 15

CDR3: CASWTSGRETQYF
V: TRBV6-2/TRBV6-3
J: TRBJ2-5
length: 13

CDR3: CATSETGYRYEQFF
V: TRBV24-1
J: TRBJ2-1
length: 14

CDR3: CASTAGTSGSYEQYF
V: TRBV19
J: TRBJ2-7
length: 15

CDR3: CASKWGGPGELFF
V: TRBV12-3/TRBV12-4
J: TRBJ2-2
length: 13

CDR3: CASLRGGNEQYF
V: TRBV5-5
J: TRBJ2-7
length: 12

CDR3: CSARKGEETQYF
V: TRBV20-1
J: TRBJ2-5
length: 12

CDR3: CASRQGGTDTQYF
V: TRBV10-2
J: TRBJ2-3
length: 13

CDR3: CASSLRQGYSNQPQHF
V: TRBV5-7
J: TRBJ1-5
length: 16

CDR3: CASSQGPPGANVLTF
V: TRBV12-3/TRBV12-4
J: TRBJ2-6
length: 15

CDR3: CASSTHRSSYNEQFF
V: TRBV9
J: TRBJ2-1
length: 15

CDR3: CASSLSRGLRDEQFF
V: TRBV12-3/TRBV12-4
J: TRBJ2-1
length: 15

CDR3: CASSSGQGLLAKNIQYF
V: TRBV5-6
J: TRBJ2-4
length: 17

CDR3: CASSLAWVGGTQNEQFF
V: TRBV7-2
J: TRBJ2-1
length: 17

CDR3: CASSIIHNEQFF
V: TRBV19
J: TRBJ2-1
length: 12

CDR3: CASQVAMLVDTQYF
V: TRBV11-2
J: TRBJ2-3
length: 14

CDR3: CASSDLLTSPLHF
V: TRBV9
J: TRBJ1-6
length: 13

CDR3: CASSSPGNQPQHF
V: TRBV12-3/TRBV12-4
J: TRBJ1-5
length: 13

CDR3: CASSFQGGPHEQYF
V: TRBV7-2
J: TRBJ2-7
length: 14

CDR3: CASRRQGAFSGANVLTF
V: TRBV6-1
J: TRBJ2-6
length: 17

CDR3: CASSQPDRVGGYTF
V: TRBV4-3
J: TRBJ1-2
length: 14

CDR3: CASRRTGRNNEQFF
V: TRBV6-1
J: TRBJ2-1
length: 14

CDR3: CSALGTSNTGELFF
V: TRBV20-1
J: TRBJ2-2
length: 14

CDR3: CASSPPDGSGWESQYF
V: TRBV18
J: TRBJ2-5
length: 16

CDR3: CASSLGMKETQYF
V: TRBV28
J: TRBJ2-5
length: 13